The 2 T cell receptor beta chains below come from one sample, sequenced in a study of blood T cell repertoires in COVID-19. The repertoire was sequenced with immunoSEQ multiplex PCR; TCRdb's copy has only in-frame clones and lacks some. The repertoire consists of roughly 380,000 clones, with about 90% occurring once and the leading ten covering approximately 1%. Sequencing was performed on PBMCs or T cells enriched from blood (not recorded which). The receptors stem from a woman in her thirties who had been exposed to COVID-19.

The rearrangement joins TRBV5-4 to TRBJ2-5; D not certain. CDR1 is SGHNT and CDR2 is YYREEE in the germline V gene (reference sequence). Trimming shortened V by 0 bases and J by 4 bases, and 7 bases separated the two germline ends. CDR3 size: 13 residues. As DNA, the CDR3 is TGTGCCAGCAGCTTGGGTCCGTCAGAGACCCAGTACTTC. It is translated as CASSLGPSETQYF. The full variable domain, with the rest looked up from reference TRBV5-4 and TRBJ2-5, is ETGVTQSPTHLIKTRGQQVTLRCSSQSGHNTVSWYQQALGQGPQFIFQYYREEENGRGNFPPRFSGLQFPNYSSELNVNALELDDSALYLCASSLGPSETQYFGPGTRLLVL.

This chain uses TRBV27 with TRBJ1-5; weak D call: TRBD1 (5 bases). The length of the CDR3 is 14 residues. The germline gives CDR1 MNHEY, CDR2 SMNVEV (reference sequence). V gave up 3 bases and J gave up 4 bases, with 10 bases separating them. CDR3: CASSFGQGNQPQHF. CDR3 DNA sequence: TGTGCCAGCAGTTTCGGGCAGGGTAATCAGCCCCAGCATTTT.